This T cell receptor (beta chain) was profiled in a study of spatial heterogeneity in lung cancer. Study-wide results and caveats: In blood, ubiquitous expanded tumor TCRs appeared more at resection than follow-up.

A distinct unique molecular identifier was carried by each TCR cDNA molecule. One entry per CDR3 protein, called by TCRdb with MiXCR from the 5' RACE reads. Of roughly 79,000 distinct CDR3 sequences in the sample, around an eighth were seen once. About this clonotype: Its antigen is still unknown. The junction differs from germline at one of its ends, possibly a read error.

This CDR3 has 13 amino acids. Germline assignment: CDR1 SGHRS and CDR2 YFSETQ. Sample time point: sample taken at primary tumor resection. In each case, whole RNA from tumor, nontumor lung or frozen PBMC was sequenced unsorted. The chain couples TRBV5-1 to TRBJ1-5; D unclear. The specimen was PBMCs, collected at surgery. The TCR originated in a male donor with early-stage non-small cell lung cancer. The CDR3 reads CAGSWTEGQPQHF. In nucleotides, the CDR3 is TGCGCCGGCAGTTGGACGGAGGGTCAGCCCCAGCATTTT.